This T cell receptor beta chain was obtained from a study of T cells after yellow fever vaccination. Study conclusions and caveats: The booster response re-showed most primary clones: approximately 97% CD4, around 85% CD8. Contamination by abundant bulk-population clonotypes could be present in FACS-sorted repertoires.

TCRdb ran MiXCR on the 5' RACE reads and lists one entry per CDR3 protein. The table shows approximately 330,000 distinct CDR3 sequences, with around 13% occurring only once. Worth noting for this clonotype: Its antigen is not identified.

With V trimmed by 0 bases and J by 7 bases, 5 bases remained unmatched. CDR3 length: 14 amino acids. Germline V gene data show CDR1 as SGHTA and CDR2 as FQGTGA. Sequences were derived from CD4+ T cells sorted from PBMCs, sampled 15 days after the yellow fever booster vaccination. The V call is TRBV7-3, the J call TRBJ1-2, with TRBD1 matching over 7 bases. The clonotype comes from a man aged 18-30 years who received the YFV17D yellow fever vaccine. The CDR3 is CASSLTSQGVGYTF. CDR3 nucleotide sequence: TGTGCCAGCAGCTTAACGTCTCAGGGGGTTGGCTACACCTTC.